The next 14 T cell receptor beta chains were all read from a single sample in a study of CD8 T cells in ankylosing spondylitis. Using its own MiXCR run on the 5' RACE reads, TCRdb lists one record per CDR3 protein. The sample records about 35,000 distinct CDR3 sequences, approximately 10% being singletons. The source material was blood, either unsorted or a sorted T cell fraction (not recorded which). The receptors come from a male donor with ankylosing spondylitis or in good health (not recorded which).

This clonotype was picked up many times. The chain combines TRBV2 with TRBJ1-2; D possibly corresponds to TRBD1 (5 bases). Germline V gene sequence: CDR1 SNHLY, CDR2 FYNNEI. Between the trimmed V and J ends, which lost 0 bases and 4 bases, there was a span of 15 bases. The CDR3 sequence is 16 residues long. CDR3 DNA sequence: TGTGCCAGCAGTGAAGCGCTTCACAACGGGGGCTATGGCTACACCTTC. Protein sequence: CASSEALHNGGYGYTF.

This clonotype was detected ten times or more. The chain couples TRBV20-1 to TRBJ2-3, with a possible D match to TRBD2 (6 bases). Germline values: CDR1 DFQATT, CDR2 SNEGSKA (reference sequence). With 2 bases removed from V and 4 bases from J, the gap between germline ends came to 7 bases. The CDR3 covers 12 residues. The CDR3 nucleotides read TGCAGTGCTAGACCGGGAGCAGATACGCAGTATTTT. It specifies CSARPGADTQYF.

This clonotype was picked up many times. The rearrangement links TRBV11-2 to TRBJ2-7; D possibly corresponds to TRBD1 (5 bases). V lost 3 bases and J 1 base, leaving 13 bases between the germline ends. The CDR3 has 15 residues. Per germline, CDR1 SGHAT and CDR2 FQNNGV. In DNA, the CDR3 is TGTGCCAGCAGCTTTGCAGGGCCCGGTTCCTACGAGCAGTACTTC. Translated, it gives CASSFAGPGSYEQYF.

Ten or more counts support this clonotype. This chain connects TRBV6-1 to TRBJ2-1; weak D call: TRBD1 (6 bases). V shed 1 base and J shed 6 bases, with 16 bases lying between them. Germline CDR1 is MNHNS and CDR2 is SASEGT. CDR3 length equals 16 residues. The CDR3 here is CASSEVGHGVANEQFF. CDR3 nucleotides: TGTGCCAGCAGTGAAGTGGGACATGGCGTCGCCAATGAGCAGTTCTTC.

In its sample, this clonotype was seen many times. The V and J genes are TRBV6-5 and TRBJ2-2; the match to TRBD1 covers 8 bases. Per germline, CDR1 MNHEY and CDR2 SVGAGI. The V gene end was trimmed by 2 bases and the J gene end by 4 bases; junction bases not matched to a gene: 6. The length of the CDR3 is 16 residues. CDR3: CASSYGTGFSTGELFF. The CDR3 DNA reads TGTGCCAGCAGTTACGGGACAGGATTTAGCACCGGGGAGCTGTTTTTT.

The chain employs TRBV19 and TRBJ2-1; 8 nucleotides agree with TRBD1. V dropped 6 bases and J dropped 6; count of bases not matched to a gene: 7. In germline, CDR1 is LNHDA, CDR2 SQIVND (reference sequence). The CDR3 consists of 14 residues. DNA for the CDR3: TGTGCCAGTAGAGCCCGGGACAGGATCAATGAGCAGTTCTTC. Its translation is CASRARDRINEQFF.

This clonotype has at least ten counts. V usage is TRBV20-1 and J usage is TRBJ2-7; D gene ambiguous. Germline CDR1 is DFQATT and CDR2 is SNEGSKA (reference sequence). Trimming stripped 1 base from V and 4 bases from J, with 11 bases between. CDR3 length: 13 amino acids. CDR3 sequence reads: CSARASWGYEQYF. The CDR3 region has the DNA TGCAGTGCTAGAGCTTCATGGGGATACGAGCAGTACTTC.

Many counts were recorded for this clonotype. This chain links TRBV6-1 with TRBJ2-5, with 8 bases identical to TRBD2. The V gene's germline CDR1 is MNHNS and CDR2 SASEGT. This CDR3 has 16 amino acids. V lost 6 bases, J lost 2 bases, and 11 bases stayed unmatched. CDR3 coding DNA: TGTGCCAGCAGCCCAGAGGCGACTAGCGTTCAAGAGACCCAGTACTTC. The encoded protein is CASSPEATSVQETQYF.

The table lists this clonotype with a few counts. The V and J genes are TRBV30 and TRBJ2-7, with 7 bases lining up with TRBD1. The germline gives CDR1 GTSNPN, CDR2 SVGIG (reference sequence). Trimming cost V 0 bases and J 2 bases; bases outside gene matches: 7. CDR3 length equals 15 residues. The CDR3 region is CAWSVRGPGTYEQYF. The CDR3 bases are TGTGCCTGGAGTGTGAGGGGGCCGGGCACCTACGAGCAGTACTTC.

The V and J genes are TRBV29-1 and TRBJ2-3; no reliable D call. The CDR3 spans 14 residues. Per the germline V gene, CDR1 is SQVTM and CDR2 is ANQGSEA. The V end was cut by 4 bases, the J end by 7 bases, with 18 bases between. The CDR3 here is CSVGALISGNTQYF. The CDR3 nucleotides read TGCAGCGTTGGTGCCCTGATCAGTGGGAATACGCAGTATTTT.

This clonotype was observed at least ten times. The V call is TRBV20-1, the J call TRBJ2-1; TRBD2 matches 7 bases. The CDR3 extends over 14 amino acids. J was trimmed by 2 bases and V by 2 bases; bases with no gene match: 3. Germline values: CDR1 DFQATT, CDR2 SNEGSKA (reference sequence). CDR3 amino acids: CSARRAGAYNEQFF. CDR3 in DNA: TGCAGTGCTAGACGGGCGGGAGCCTACAATGAGCAGTTCTTC.

Ten or more counts support this clonotype. The chain recombines TRBV7-9 with TRBJ2-1, with 13 bases fitting TRBD2. Trimming took 6 bases from V and 10 from J; bases not matched to a gene: 9. This CDR3 is built from 15 residues. Germline CDR1 reads SEHNR; CDR2 reads FQNEAQ (reference sequence). DNA for the CDR3: TGTGCCAGCAGTCTACTAGCGGGAGGGCCGTGGGAGCAGTTCTTC. Its protein is CASSLLAGGPWEQFF. Complete variable domain (other parts from reference TRBV7-9 and TRBJ2-1): DTGVSQNPRHKITKRGQNVTFRCDPISEHNRLYWYRQTLGQGPEFLTYFQNEAQLEKSRLLSDRFSAERPKGSFSTLEIQRTEQGDSAMYLCASSLLAGGPWEQFFGPGTRLTVL.

The V call is TRBV6-2 or TRBV6-3, the J call TRBJ2-1, with D perhaps assigned TRBD1 or TRBD2 (7 bases each). V was pared by 2 bases and J by 0 bases, with 11 bases between. The germline CDR1 and CDR2 sequences are MNHEY and SVGEGT. This CDR3 spans 16 amino acids. DNA of the CDR3: TGTGCCAGCAGTTACGGGAGGGACAGCTCCTACAATGAGCAGTTCTTC. Its translation is CASSYGRDSSYNEQFF.

The chain links TRBV28 to TRBJ2-1, with D possibly TRBD1 on 6 matching bases. Between the trimmed V and J ends, which lost 3 bases and 5 bases, there was a span of 14 bases. This CDR3 has 15 residues. Germline CDR1 and CDR2: MDHEN and SYDVKM. CDR3 nucleotide sequence: TGTGCCAGCAGTTTCTCCGGGACACATCACAATGAGCAGTTCTTC. As protein: CASSFSGTHHNEQFF.